This entry lists 23 T cell receptor beta chains sequenced from one sample in a study of blood T cells in healthy people across ages. Sample-barcoded 5' priming and a J-beta primer mix drove a second PCR of about 6 to 12 cycles. TCRdb fed the 5' RACE reads into MiXCR, producing one record per CDR3 protein. The table includes approximately 1,000,000 distinct CDR3 sequences, 35% to 45% detected once. Sequenced sample: blood. The receptors come from a man aged 18-30 years in good health.

The chain links TRBV7-9 to TRBJ2-3; TRBD1 might be the D (6 bases). Trimming stripped 4 bases from V and 0 bases from J, with 14 bases between. Germline V CDR1 and CDR2: SEHNR, FQNEAQ (reference sequence). This CDR3 comprises 16 residues. The CDR3 here is CASSSGGRGSTDTQYF. The CDR3 DNA reads TGTGCCAGCAGCTCAGGAGGCAGGGGAAGCACAGATACGCAGTATTTT.

As concerns this clonotype: One end of the junction varies from germline; a read error may be responsible. The chain links TRBV7-3 to TRBJ2-3; unclear D gene. CDR3 length: 13 amino acids. The germline gives CDR1 SGHTA, CDR2 FQGTGA. CDR3 nucleotide sequence: TGTACCAGCAGCCAAGGTAGCACAGATACGCAGTATTTT. Protein product: CTSSQGSTDTQYF. Full variable domain (missing parts from reference TRBV7-3 and TRBJ2-3): GAGVSQTPSNKVTEKGKYVELRCDPISGHTALYWYRQSLGQGPEFLIYFQGTGAADDSGLPNDRFFAVRPEGSVSTLKIQRTERGDSAVYLCTSSQGSTDTQYFGPGTRLTVL.

This clonotype turned up a few times. V gene TRBV4-3 combines with J gene TRBJ2-3; possibly TRBD1 or TRBD2 for D (6 bases each). Deletions cut 0 bases from V and 2 bases from J, with 12 bases between. CDR1 is LGHNA and CDR2 is YSLEER in the germline V gene. The length of the CDR3 is 16 residues. The CDR3 protein is CASSQDGGGLTDTQYF. In DNA, the CDR3 is TGCGCCAGCAGCCAAGATGGTGGGGGGCTCACAGATACGCAGTATTTT.

V is TRBV27 and J is TRBJ2-1; TRBD2 matches 8 bases. The CDR3 contains 15 residues. Looked up from germline, CDR1 is MNHEY and CDR2 is SMNVEV (reference sequence). The J segment lost 4 bases and the V segment lost 5 bases, leaving 7 bases of the junction unmatched. The CDR3 is CASSPHRGGYNEQFF. CDR3 sequence (DNA): TGTGCCAGCAGTCCCCATCGGGGGGGATACAATGAGCAGTTCTTC.

This clonotype was counted between two and nine times. The chain has TRBV19 and TRBJ2-1, with a weak D call TRBD2 (5 bases). The V gene lost 3 bases and the J gene lost 6 bases, with 12 bases spanning the gap. Germline V gives CDR1 LNHDA, CDR2 SQIVND (reference sequence). CDR3 length: 14 residues. DNA of the CDR3: TGTGCCAGTAGTATGTCCCTAGCTTCCAATGAGCAGTTCTTC. Protein sequence: CASSMSLASNEQFF.

CDR3 nucleotides: TGTGCCAGCAGCCAAACAGGGTACCAAGAGACCCAGTACTTC. This gives the protein CASSQTGYQETQYF. This chain links TRBV7-8 with TRBJ2-5; a possible D gene is TRBD1 (6 bases). The V and J ends lost 5 bases and 0 bases respectively, with 10 bases between them. The CDR3 length is 14 residues. CDR1 and CDR2 from the germline V gene are SGHVS and FQNEAQ. The full variable domain, completed using reference TRBV7-8 and TRBJ2-5, is GAGVSQSPRYKVAKRGQDVALRCDPISGHVSLFWYQQALGQGPEFLTYFQNEAQLDKSGLPSDRFFAERPEGSVSTLKIQRTQQEDSAVYLCASSQTGYQETQYFGPGTRLLVL.

This clonotype has more than one count but fewer than ten. The rearrangement links TRBV5-6 to TRBJ1-4; D ambiguous. Trimming cost V 1 base and J 8 bases, with 12 bases left between them. The CDR3 loop spans 14 amino acids. The germline V gene has CDR1 SGHDT and CDR2 YYEEEE. In DNA form, the CDR3 reads TGTGCCAGCAGCTTGTCCAGTCTAGAGGAAAAACTGTTTTTT. This codes for CASSLSSLEEKLFF.

This clonotype was observed once. The rearrangement joins TRBV4-1 to TRBJ1-1, with D perhaps matching TRBD1 (6 bases). CDR1 MGHRA and CDR2 YSYEKL come from the germline V gene. CDR3 length: 15 residues. Trimming took off 5 bases at V and 7 bases at J, with 20 bases between the two ends. CDR3 in amino acids: CASSYYTGPTNEAFF. CDR3 nucleotide sequence: TGCGCCAGCAGCTATTACACAGGGCCCACCAATGAAGCTTTCTTT.

The chain uses TRBV4-3 and TRBJ2-1; 9 bases line up with TRBD2. CDR1 is LGHNA and CDR2 is YSLEER in the germline V gene. The CDR3 covers 14 residues. Germline trimming cut 0 bases from V and 10 bases from J; bases unmatched to any gene: 4. In nucleotides, the CDR3 is TGCGCCAGCAGCCAAGATCTCCTAGCGGGGGAGCAGTTCTTC. The encoded protein is CASSQDLLAGEQFF.

This chain joins TRBV6-5 and TRBJ2-1; 7 bases line up with TRBD1. The CDR3 consists of 14 residues. The V and J ends lost 6 bases and 4 bases, in that order; junction bases with no gene match: 6. The germline V gene encodes CDR1 MNHEY and CDR2 SVGAGI. The CDR3 reads CASRAGTEYNEQFF. For the CDR3, the DNA is TGTGCCAGCAGGGCCGGGACAGAATACAATGAGCAGTTCTTC.

This clonotype has a handful of counts. The gene calls are TRBV29-1 and TRBJ2-5; D is perhaps TRBD2 (6 bases). V was trimmed by 3 bases and J by 5 bases, leaving 13 bases between them. CDR1 and CDR2 from the germline V gene are SQVTM and ANQGSEA. The CDR3 has 13 amino acids. The CDR3 DNA reads as TGCAGCGTTGACGGGCCGGCGGGGGAGACCCAGTACTTC. Protein sequence: CSVDGPAGETQYF.

This clonotype was seen a handful of times. The chain carries TRBV7-2 and TRBJ2-1; TRBD2 matches at 10 bases. Losses at the gene ends were 4 bases for V and 7 bases for J; bases not matched to a gene: 13. In germline, CDR1 is SGHTA, CDR2 FQGNSA. The CDR3 has 17 amino acids. In DNA, the CDR3 is TGTGCCAGCAGCTCCCCAATGCTAGCGGGGGTTTGGAATGAGCAGTTCTTC. This codes for CASSSPMLAGVWNEQFF.

This clonotype occurred a few times. This chain connects TRBV6-6 to TRBJ1-4; D is possibly TRBD1 (6 bases). CDR1 MNHNY and CDR2 SVGAGI come from the germline V gene (reference sequence). The CDR3 is made up of 13 amino acids. The V end lost 2 bases, the J end lost 7 bases, and 8 bases lay between the germline ends. The CDR3 sequence: CASSYARGEKLFF. CDR3 nucleotides: TGTGCCAGCAGTTACGCCAGGGGTGAAAAACTGTTTTTT.

The gene calls are TRBV6-5 and TRBJ2-5; the match to TRBD1 covers 7 bases. Per the germline V gene, CDR1 is MNHEY and CDR2 is SVGAGI. V was pared by 8 bases and J by 3 bases, with 9 bases of the junction left unmatched. The CDR3 is 14 amino acids. CDR3 DNA sequence: TGTGCCAGCGGTCCGACAGGGTCTAAAGAGACCCAGTACTTC. Translation gives CASGPTGSKETQYF.

The rearrangement joins TRBV6-5 to TRBJ1-5; TRBD1 might be the D (5 bases). The CDR3 sequence is 15 residues long. The germline CDR1 and CDR2 sequences are MNHEY and SVGAGI. The V and J ends lost 0 bases and 9 bases respectively, with 15 bases between them. CDR3 DNA sequence: TGTGCCAGCAGTTACTCGAGTGGGACGGGATTGCCCCAGCATTTT. This sequence encodes CASSYSSGTGLPQHF.

The J gene is TRBJ2-5, the V gene TRBV12-3 or TRBV12-4; D remains ambiguous. The CDR3 covers 14 residues. V lost 6 bases and J 5 bases, leaving 16 bases between the germline ends. The CDR3 region is CASSLEVRLETQYF. In nucleotides, the CDR3 is TGTGCCAGCAGCCTGGAAGTTAGATTGGAGACCCAGTACTTC.

V gene TRBV6-5 combines with J gene TRBJ2-4, with TRBD1 matching over 9 bases. The CDR3 totals 19 residues. The V gene's germline CDR1 is MNHEY and CDR2 SVGAGI. After removal of 2 bases from V and 0 bases from J, the junction contained 11 bases not matched to a gene. For the CDR3, the DNA is TGTGCCAGCAGTTACCGTATGACAGGGGGTAGGAAAGCCAAAAACATTCAGTACTTC. Translating it yields CASSYRMTGGRKAKNIQYF.

The DNA of the CDR3 is TGCGCCAGCAGCTTAACAATGGGAGAGACCCAGTACTTC. Translated: CASSLTMGETQYF. The chain carries TRBV5-1 and TRBJ2-5; no definite D call. Germline CDR1 reads SGHRS; CDR2 reads YFSETQ. The CDR3 loop spans 13 amino acids. V gave up 2 bases and J gave up 4 bases, with 9 bases separating them.

The chain joins TRBV7-2 to TRBJ1-1, with D unresolved. CDR3 length equals 13 residues. Between the trimmed V and J ends, which lost 11 bases and 3 bases, there was a span of 16 bases. The germline CDR1 and CDR2 sequences are SGHTA and FQGNSA. The CDR3 loop reads CASNRGLDTEAFF. DNA for the CDR3: TGTGCCTCAAACCGGGGATTGGACACTGAAGCTTTCTTT.

This chain uses TRBV20-1 with TRBJ1-4; 8 nucleotides agree with TRBD1. CDR3 length: 16 amino acids. The J segment lost 6 bases and the V segment lost 0 bases, leaving 9 bases of the junction unmatched. Germline V gives CDR1 DFQATT, CDR2 SNEGSKA (reference sequence). This CDR3 reads CSAREIRQGTHEKLFF. Here the CDR3 DNA reads TGCAGTGCTAGAGAGATACGACAGGGGACCCATGAAAAACTGTTTTTT.

V and J are TRBV4-3 and TRBJ2-7; the match to TRBD1 covers 9 bases. Germline assignment: CDR1 LGHNA and CDR2 YSLEER. This CDR3 has 15 amino acids. V was clipped by 2 bases and J by 4 bases; unmatched bases: 6. For the CDR3, the DNA is TGCGCCAGCAGCCAACGGACAGGGGCATCGTACGAGCAGTACTTC. Amino acids: CASSQRTGASYEQYF.

There are a few counts of this clonotype. The genes are TRBV27 and TRBJ2-7; 9 bases agree with TRBD1. Looked up from germline, CDR1 is MNHEY and CDR2 is SMNVEV (reference sequence). With 6 bases clipped from V and 12 bases from J, the junction kept 12 bases outside the gene matches. The CDR3 sequence is 13 residues long. CDR3 in amino acids: CASSRDITTGGYF. The CDR3 DNA reads as TGTGCCAGCAGCCGCGACATCACGACAGGGGGGTACTTC.

This clonotype was counted only a few times. V is TRBV12-3 or TRBV12-4 and J is TRBJ2-1; a weak D match, TRBD2 (7 bases). The ends were cut back, 11 bases at V and 3 bases at J, with 17 bases in the middle. CDR3 size: 14 residues. In nucleotides, the CDR3 is TGTGCCGCACCACGGGGGGCGAACTACAATGAGCAGTTCTTC. Protein product: CAAPRGANYNEQFF.